A selection of T cell receptor beta chains follows, all from one sample in a study of identifying expanded T cells in peripheral blood. The protocol was immunoSEQ multiplex PCR, while the TCRdb copy is restricted to in-frame clones and leaves out a portion. The sample yields tens of thousands of clones, about 91% seen once. The specimen sequenced was blood. Source of these receptors: a person aged 18 to 75 in good health. Each CDR3 is given with its conserved first and last residue. The D gene is left open where the match is weak. Where a row states a size, it is once, few, many or the class of an expanded clone; other rows omit it.

.	.	TRBV5-1	TRBJ1-2	CASSLAGGGGTQIYTF	TGCGCCAGCAGCTTGGCCGGAGGCGGAGGGACCCAAATCTACACCTTC
.	.	TRBV5-4	TRBJ2-5	CASSRRLDQETQYF	TGTGCCAGCAGCAGGAGGCTAGATCAAGAGACCCAGTACTTC
.	.	TRBV9	TRBJ2-7	CASSVGSASSYEQYF	TGTGCCAGCAGCGTAGGGTCAGCGAGCTCCTACGAGCAGTACTTC
.	TRBD2	TRBV7-9	TRBJ2-7	CASRVLASGGNEQYF	TGTGCCAGCAGGGTCCTGGCTAGCGGGGGCAACGAGCAGTACTTC
.	.	TRBV28	TRBJ1-6	CASSLLGGNSPLHF	TGTGCCAGCAGTTTACTCGGGGGGAATTCACCCCTCCACTTT
.	.	TRBV5-1	TRBJ2-5	CASSLARTPGETQYF	TGCGCCAGCAGCTTGGCGCGTACCCCCGGGGAGACCCAGTACTTC
.	.	TRBV6-5	TRBJ2-3	CASRLGEDSTDTQYF	TGTGCCAGCAGATTGGGGGAGGATTCCACAGATACGCAGTATTTT
.	.	TRBV6-1	TRBJ1-1	CASSNPGGQGTEAFF	TGTGCCAGCTCAAACCCCGGGGGTCAGGGCACTGAAGCTTTCTTT
.	TRBD1	TRBV28	TRBJ1-1	CASIRGRTEAFF	TGTGCCAGCATCAGGGGGCGTACTGAAGCTTTCTTT
.	TRBD2	TRBV7-2	TRBJ2-7	CASSLKTSSYEQYF	TGTGCCAGCAGCTTGAAGACTAGCAGTTACGAGCAGTACTTC
once	.	TRBV5-4	TRBJ2-6	CASSQARAGANVLTF	TGTGCCAGCAGCCAAGCCAGGGCTGGGGCCAACGTCCTGACTTTC
.	TRBD1	TRBV27	TRBJ2-7	CASRPGQVSYEQYF	TGTGCCAGCAGACCGGGACAGGTCTCCTACGAGCAGTACTTC
.	.	TRBV18	TRBJ1-2	CASSPREAGGGYTF	TGTGCCAGCTCACCCCGGGAGGCTGGCGGTGGCTACACCTTC
few	.	TRBV14	TRBJ2-6	CASSQGRRGAGANVLTF	TGTGCCAGCAGCCAAGGGCGGAGGGGGGCAGGGGCCAACGTCCTGACTTTC
.	.	TRBV6-4	TRBJ2-2	CASSPDGTGELFF	TGTGCCAGCAGTCCCGACGGCACCGGGGAGCTGTTTTTT
.	.	TRBV9	TRBJ2-6	CASSGSSGANVLTF	TGTGCCAGCTCAGGGAGCTCTGGGGCCAACGTCCTGACTTTC
.	TRBD2	TRBV5-1	TRBJ2-7	CASSLAREMYEQYF	TGCGCCAGCAGCTTAGCGCGGGAGATGTACGAGCAGTACTTC
once	TRBD2	TRBV5-1	TRBJ2-5	CASASGGGQQETQYF	TGCGCCAGCGCTAGCGGGGGGGGGCAACAAGAGACCCAGTACTTC
once	TRBD1	TRBV28	TRBJ1-1	CASSFPGQGNTEAFF	TGTGCCAGCAGTTTTCCGGGACAGGGGAACACTGAAGCTTTCTTT